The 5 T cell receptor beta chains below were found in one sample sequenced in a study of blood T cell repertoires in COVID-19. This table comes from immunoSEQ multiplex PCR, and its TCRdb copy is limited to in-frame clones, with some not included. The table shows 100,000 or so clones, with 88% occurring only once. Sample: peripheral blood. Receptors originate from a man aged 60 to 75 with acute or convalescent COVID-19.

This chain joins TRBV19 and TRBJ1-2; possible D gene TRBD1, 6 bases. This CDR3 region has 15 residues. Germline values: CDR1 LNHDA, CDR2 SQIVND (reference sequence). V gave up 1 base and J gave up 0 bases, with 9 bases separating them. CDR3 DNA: TGTGCCAGTAGTATAGGACAGGCAGCTAACTATGGCTACACCTTC. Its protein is CASSIGQAANYGYTF.

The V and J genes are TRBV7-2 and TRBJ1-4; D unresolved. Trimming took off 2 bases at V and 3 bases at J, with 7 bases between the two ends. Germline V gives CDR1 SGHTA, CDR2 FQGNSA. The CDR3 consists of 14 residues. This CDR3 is CASSLMAANEKLFF. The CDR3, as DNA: TGTGCCAGCAGCTTAATGGCCGCTAATGAAAAACTGTTTTTT. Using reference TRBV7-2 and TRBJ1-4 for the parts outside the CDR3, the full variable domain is GAGVSQSPSNKVTEKGKDVELRCDPISGHTALYWYRQSLGQGLEFLIYFQGNSAPDKSGLPSDRFSAERTGGSVSTLTIQRTQQEDSAVYLCASSLMAANEKLFFGSGTQLSVL.

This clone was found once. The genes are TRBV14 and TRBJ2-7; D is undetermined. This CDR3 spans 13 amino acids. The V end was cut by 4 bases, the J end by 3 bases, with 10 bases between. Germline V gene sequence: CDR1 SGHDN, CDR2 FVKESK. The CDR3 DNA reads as TGTGCCAGCAGCCTCGACTGGAACTACGAGCAGTACTTC. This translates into CASSLDWNYEQYF.

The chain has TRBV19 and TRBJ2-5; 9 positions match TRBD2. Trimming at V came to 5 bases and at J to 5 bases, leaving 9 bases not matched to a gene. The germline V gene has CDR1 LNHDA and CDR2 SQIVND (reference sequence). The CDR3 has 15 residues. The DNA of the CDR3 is TGTGCCAGTAGTCCCGCGACGCTAGCGGGGGAGACCCAGTACTTC. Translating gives CASSPATLAGETQYF.

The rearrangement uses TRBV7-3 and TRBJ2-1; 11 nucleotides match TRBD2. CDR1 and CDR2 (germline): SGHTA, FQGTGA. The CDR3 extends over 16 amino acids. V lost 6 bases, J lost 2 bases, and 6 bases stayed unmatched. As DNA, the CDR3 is TGTGCCAGCAGTTCTAATAGCGGGGGGGCCTACAATGAGCAGTTCTTC. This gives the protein CASSSNSGGAYNEQFF.